This TCR beta chain was documented in a study of cytomegalovirus exposure and HLA in healthy donors. Produced via immunoSEQ multiplex PCR; TCRdb's table is partial and in-frame only. The sample consists of about 280,000 clones, around nine tenths of them appearing once. Donors came from a validation cohort of fewer than 150 subjects, distinct from the first 666-subject cohort. In germline, CDR1 is SGHTA, CDR2 FQGNSA. The trim removed 5 bases at V and 5 bases at J, leaving 4 bases unmatched. The CDR3 consists of 15 residues. Input material: PBMCs. The clonotype was recovered from a young woman in good health and CMV-seronegative. The V and J genes are TRBV7-2 and TRBJ2-1, with 12 bases lining up with TRBD2. CDR3 residues: CASSVTSGGNNEQFF. CDR3 DNA: TGTGCCAGCAGCGTGACTAGCGGGGGAAACAATGAGCAGTTCTTC.